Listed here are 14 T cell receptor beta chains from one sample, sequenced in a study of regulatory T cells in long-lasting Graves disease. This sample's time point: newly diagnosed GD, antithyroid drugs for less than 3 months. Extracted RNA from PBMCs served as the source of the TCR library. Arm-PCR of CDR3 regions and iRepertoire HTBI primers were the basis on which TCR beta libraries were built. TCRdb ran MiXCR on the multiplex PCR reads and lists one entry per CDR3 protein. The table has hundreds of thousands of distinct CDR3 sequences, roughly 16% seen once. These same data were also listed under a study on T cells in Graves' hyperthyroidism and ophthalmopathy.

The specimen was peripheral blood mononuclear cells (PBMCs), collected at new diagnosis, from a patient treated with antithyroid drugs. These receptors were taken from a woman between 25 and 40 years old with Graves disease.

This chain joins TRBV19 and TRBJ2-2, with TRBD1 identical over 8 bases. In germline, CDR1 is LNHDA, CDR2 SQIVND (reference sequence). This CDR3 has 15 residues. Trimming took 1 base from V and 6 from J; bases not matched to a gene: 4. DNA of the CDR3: TGTGCCAGTAGTATAGGGACAGGGTGGGCCGGGGAGCTGTTTTTT. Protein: CASSIGTGWAGELFF.

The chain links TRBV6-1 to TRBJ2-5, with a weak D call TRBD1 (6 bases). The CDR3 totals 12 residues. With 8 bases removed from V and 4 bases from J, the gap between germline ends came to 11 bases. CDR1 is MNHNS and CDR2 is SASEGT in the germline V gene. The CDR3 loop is CASDNRVETQYF. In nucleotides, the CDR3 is TGTGCCAGCGATAACAGGGTAGAGACCCAGTACTTC.

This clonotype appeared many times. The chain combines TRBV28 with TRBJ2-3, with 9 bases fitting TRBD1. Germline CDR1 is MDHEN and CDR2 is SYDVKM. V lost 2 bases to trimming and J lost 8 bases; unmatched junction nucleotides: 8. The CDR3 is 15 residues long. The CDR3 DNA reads TGTGCCAGCAGTTTACCCGGGACAGGGTTGCGTACGCAGTATTTT. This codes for CASSLPGTGLRTQYF.

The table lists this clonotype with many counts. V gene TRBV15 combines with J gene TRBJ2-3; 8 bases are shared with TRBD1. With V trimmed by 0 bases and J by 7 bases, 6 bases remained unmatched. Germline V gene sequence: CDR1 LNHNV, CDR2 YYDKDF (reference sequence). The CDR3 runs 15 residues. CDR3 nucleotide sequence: TGTGCCACCAGCAGAGAGTCAGGACAGGGAAATACGCAGTATTTT. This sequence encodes CATSRESGQGNTQYF.

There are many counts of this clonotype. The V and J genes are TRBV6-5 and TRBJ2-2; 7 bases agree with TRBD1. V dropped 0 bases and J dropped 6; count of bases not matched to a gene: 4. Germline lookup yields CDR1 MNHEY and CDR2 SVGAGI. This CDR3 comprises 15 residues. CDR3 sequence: CASSYSPDRAGELFF. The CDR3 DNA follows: TGTGCCAGCAGTTACTCGCCAGACAGGGCCGGGGAGCTGTTTTTT.

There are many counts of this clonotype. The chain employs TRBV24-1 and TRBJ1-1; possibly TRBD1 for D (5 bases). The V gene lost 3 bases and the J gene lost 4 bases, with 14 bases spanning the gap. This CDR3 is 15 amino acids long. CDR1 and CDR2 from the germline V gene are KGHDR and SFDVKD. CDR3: CATSDAGAPGTEAFF. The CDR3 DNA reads TGTGCCACCAGTGATGCCGGGGCTCCGGGCACTGAAGCTTTCTTT.

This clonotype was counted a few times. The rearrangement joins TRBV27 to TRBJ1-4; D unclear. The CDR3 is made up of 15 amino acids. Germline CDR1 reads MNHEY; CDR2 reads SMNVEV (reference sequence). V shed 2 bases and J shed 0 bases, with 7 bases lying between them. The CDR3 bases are TGTGCCAGCAGTTTACTCGCTTCAACTAATGAAAAACTGTTTTTT. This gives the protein CASSLLASTNEKLFF.

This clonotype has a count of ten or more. The CDR3 is CASSSRRLAGRHEQYF. In DNA form, the CDR3 reads TGTGCCAGCAGTTCTCGTAGACTAGCGGGTAGACACGAGCAGTACTTC. The V and J genes are TRBV6-2 or TRBV6-3 and TRBJ2-7; 10 bases fit TRBD2. The junction had 11 bases not matched to a gene; V was cut back by 4 bases and J by 5 bases. This CDR3 region has 16 residues. Looked up from germline, CDR1 is MNHEY and CDR2 is SVGEGT.

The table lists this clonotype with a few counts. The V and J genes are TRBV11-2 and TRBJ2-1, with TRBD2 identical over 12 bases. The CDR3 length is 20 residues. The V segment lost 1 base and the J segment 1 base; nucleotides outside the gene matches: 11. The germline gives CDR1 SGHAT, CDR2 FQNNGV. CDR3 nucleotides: TGTGCCAGCAGCTTAGCTAGCAGACTAGCGGGAGTTGCGTCCTACAATGAGCAGTTCTTC. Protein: CASSLASRLAGVASYNEQFF.

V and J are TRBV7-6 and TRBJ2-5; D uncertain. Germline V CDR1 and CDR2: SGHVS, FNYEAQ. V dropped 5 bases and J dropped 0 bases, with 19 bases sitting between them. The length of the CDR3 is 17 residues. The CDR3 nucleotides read TGTGCCAGCAGCCCTATTTATGCCAGGATGTACCAAGAGACCCAGTACTTC. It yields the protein CASSPIYARMYQETQYF.

CDR3: CASSQEERLFYEQYF. The CDR3, as DNA: TGTGCCAGCAGCCAAGAGGAGCGCCTATTCTACGAGCAGTACTTC. V usage is TRBV3-1 and J usage is TRBJ2-7, with no clear D. V shed 0 bases and J shed 3 bases, with 12 bases lying between them. The CDR3 extends over 15 amino acids. The germline gives CDR1 LGHDT, CDR2 YNNKEL (reference sequence).

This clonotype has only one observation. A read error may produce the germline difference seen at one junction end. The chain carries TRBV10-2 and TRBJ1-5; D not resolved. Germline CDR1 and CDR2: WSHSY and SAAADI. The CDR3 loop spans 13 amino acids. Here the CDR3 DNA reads TGCGCCAGCAGTGACGGTAGCAATCAGCCCCGGCATTTT. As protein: CASSDGSNQPRHF.

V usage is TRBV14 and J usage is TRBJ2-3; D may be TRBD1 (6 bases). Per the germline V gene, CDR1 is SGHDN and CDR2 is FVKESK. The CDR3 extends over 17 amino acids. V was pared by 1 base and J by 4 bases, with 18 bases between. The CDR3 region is CASSQGWETGLSDTQYF. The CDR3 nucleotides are TGTGCCAGCAGCCAAGGGTGGGAGACAGGTCTTTCAGATACGCAGTATTTT.

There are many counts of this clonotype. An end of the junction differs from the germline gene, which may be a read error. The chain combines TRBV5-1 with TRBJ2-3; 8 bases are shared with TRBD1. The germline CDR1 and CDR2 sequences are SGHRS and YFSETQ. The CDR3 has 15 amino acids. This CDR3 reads CASSLTGASTDTQYF. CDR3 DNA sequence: TGTGCCAGCAGTTTGACAGGGGCTAGCACAGATACGCAGTATTTT.